Listed here are 27 T cell receptor beta chains from one sample, sequenced in a study of beta chain features in type 1 diabetes. The authors reverse transcribed all of the isolated RNA, so sequencing captured expressed TCRB transcripts. Method: immunoSEQ multiplex PCR; TCRdb's copy keeps in-frame clones and lacks some. The table shows about 40,000 clones, with roughly 50% occurring only once. Sequencing was done on a sample of central memory CD4+ T cells from blood. The source is a woman aged 18-35 years in good health.

The chain couples TRBV7-9 to TRBJ1-2; weak D call: TRBD1 (5 bases). CDR1 and CDR2 (germline): SEHNR, FQNEAQ (reference sequence). The germline V and J ends were trimmed by 1 base and 2 bases, with 11 bases remaining between them. CDR3 length equals 15 residues. The CDR3 region has the DNA TGTGCCAGCAGCTTAGATGGAGGGGCCAACTATGGCTACACCTTC. This translates into CASSLDGGANYGYTF. The full variable domain, with the rest looked up from reference TRBV7-9 and TRBJ1-2, is DTGVSQNPRHKITKRGQNVTFRCDPISEHNRLYWYRQTLGQGPEFLTYFQNEAQLEKSRLLSDRFSAERPKGSFSTLEIQRTEQGDSAMYLCASSLDGGANYGYTFGSGTRLTVV.

This clone showed up just a few times. V gene TRBV28 combines with J gene TRBJ1-2; 10 bases fit TRBD1. Germline lookup yields CDR1 MDHEN and CDR2 SYDVKM. The V segment lost 6 bases and the J segment 5 bases; nucleotides outside the gene matches: 6. The CDR3 loop spans 14 amino acids. The DNA of the CDR3 is TGTGCCAGCAGACAAGCGGGACAGGGGTATGGCTACACCTTC. It is translated as CASRQAGQGYGYTF.

In this sample, this clone turned up a few times. V gene TRBV7-2 combines with J gene TRBJ1-5; D ambiguous. CDR1 and CDR2 from the germline V gene are SGHTA and FQGNSA. With 3 bases removed from V and 0 bases from J, the gap between germline ends came to 3 bases. The CDR3 contains 13 residues. The CDR3 loop reads CASSLASNQPQHF. The DNA for the CDR3 is TGTGCCAGCAGCTTGGCTAGCAATCAGCCCCAGCATTTT.

The chain is built from TRBV5-6 and TRBJ2-3; no clear D. In germline, CDR1 is SGHDT, CDR2 YYEEEE. V was pared by 0 bases and J by 0 bases, with 8 bases between. CDR3 length equals 15 residues. The CDR3 DNA sequence: TGTGCCAGCAGCTTGGGGCCATCTAGCACAGATACGCAGTATTTT. Its translation: CASSLGPSSTDTQYF. Full variable domain (missing parts from reference TRBV5-6 and TRBJ2-3): DAGVTQSPTHLIKTRGQQVTLRCSPKSGHDTVSWYQQALGQGPQFIFQYYEEEERQRGNFPDRFSGHQFPNYSSELNVNALLLGDSALYLCASSLGPSSTDTQYFGPGTRLTVL.

The chain's CDR3 is CASSQAGDNQPQHF. CDR3 bases: TGTGCCAGCAGTCAAGCAGGGGACAATCAGCCCCAGCATTTT. The chain combines TRBV11-2 with TRBJ1-5; possibly TRBD1 for D (6 bases). V was clipped by 6 bases and J by 3 bases, with 12 bases between them. The germline V gene encodes CDR1 SGHAT and CDR2 FQNNGV. There are 14 residues in the CDR3.

The rearrangement links TRBV7-2 to TRBJ2-6, with D maybe TRBD2 (5 bases). The CDR3 extends over 18 amino acids. With 0 bases removed from V and 0 bases from J, the gap between germline ends came to 12 bases. The germline gives CDR1 SGHTA, CDR2 FQGNSA. The CDR3 bases are TGTGCCAGCAGCTTAGCGTCGATAGCGAGCTCTGGGGCCAACGTCCTGACTTTC. Its translation is CASSLASIASSGANVLTF.

The J gene is TRBJ1-2, the V gene TRBV11-2; no reliable D call. Germline V gene lookup returns CDR1 SGHAT and CDR2 FQNNGV. This CDR3 region has 12 residues. V was pared by 2 bases and J by 8 bases, with 9 bases between. CDR3 in amino acids: CASSLTGVGYTF. The CDR3 DNA sequence: TGTGCCAGCAGCTTAACCGGGGTCGGCTACACCTTC.

This clone was seen at least ten times. J is TRBJ2-3 and V is TRBV6-1; weak D call: TRBD2 (5 bases). V was clipped by 4 bases and J by 0 bases, with 11 bases between them. CDR3 length equals 15 residues. CDR1 is MNHNS and CDR2 is SASEGT in the germline V gene. CDR3 in amino acids: CASSGKGRSTDTQYF. DNA for the CDR3: TGTGCCAGCAGTGGGAAAGGGAGAAGCACAGATACGCAGTATTTT.

The rearrangement links TRBV5-1 to TRBJ2-3, with TRBD1 matching 9 bases. The germline V gene has CDR1 SGHRS and CDR2 YFSETQ. The CDR3 has 13 residues. The J segment lost 6 bases and the V segment lost 4 bases, leaving 3 bases of the junction unmatched. The CDR3 spells CASSRDREDTQYF. CDR3 nucleotides: TGCGCCAGCAGCAGGGACAGGGAGGATACGCAGTATTTT.

This clone was seen a few times. The V call is TRBV15, the J call TRBJ1-1; possibly TRBD1 for D (5 bases). This CDR3 contains 15 residues. Germline V gene sequence: CDR1 LNHNV, CDR2 YYDKDF (reference sequence). The germline V and J ends were trimmed by 1 base and 0 bases, with 9 bases remaining between them. CDR3 nucleotide sequence: TGTGCCACCAGCAGAGTGACAGTCATGAACACTGAAGCTTTCTTT. Translation gives CATSRVTVMNTEAFF.

Points on this clone: This same CDR3 is encoded by further DNA sequences in the sample. The rearrangement links TRBV30 to TRBJ1-5; 8 bases fit TRBD1. The germline CDR1 and CDR2 sequences are GTSNPN and SVGIG (reference sequence). J was trimmed by 10 bases and V by 4 bases; bases with no gene match: 21. This CDR3 has 17 amino acids. As DNA, the CDR3 is TGTGCCTGGACACCGGGACAGGAGTTGACCCCTCGCTTCCCCCAGCATTTT. This codes for CAWTPGQELTPRFPQHF. Full variable domain (missing parts from reference TRBV30 and TRBJ1-5): SQTIHQWPATLVQPVGSPLSLECTVEGTSNPNLYWYRQAAGRGLQLLFYSVGIGQISSEVPQNLSASRPQDRQFILSSKKLLLSDSGFYLCAWTPGQELTPRFPQHFGDGTRLSIL.

CDR3 loop: CASSLQGGSYNEQFF. The CDR3, as DNA: TGTGCCAGCAGCTTGCAGGGGGGATCCTACAATGAGCAGTTCTTC. The genes are TRBV7-9 and TRBJ2-1; a possible D gene is TRBD1 (7 bases). CDR3 size: 15 residues. Between the trimmed V and J ends, which lost 3 bases and 1 base, there was a span of 10 bases. Germline loops: CDR1 SEHNR, CDR2 FQNEAQ (reference sequence).

This chain links TRBV4-2 with TRBJ2-7; D is unclear. CDR3 length equals 14 residues. V was shortened by 0 bases and J by 0 bases, with 6 bases between the two germline ends. Per germline, CDR1 LGHNA and CDR2 YNFKEQ. CDR3 DNA sequence: TGTGCCAGCAGCCAAGAAAGGAGCTCCTACGAGCAGTACTTC. Amino acids: CASSQERSSYEQYF.

This clone was recorded only once. The junction does not match germline at one end; this may be a read error. V and J are TRBV7-9 and TRBJ1-2, with D perhaps matching TRBD1 (6 bases). There are 12 residues in the CDR3. From germline, CDR1 is SEHNR and CDR2 FQNEAQ (reference sequence). CDR3 bases: TGTGCCAGCAGTCAAAGCCTCGGACAGTCGGGCTTC. Translating gives CASSQSLGQSGF.

The CDR3 bases are TGCGCCAGCGCGTCCTATAGCAATCAGCCCCAGCATTTT. The encoded protein is CASASYSNQPQHF. The chain has TRBV10-1 and TRBJ1-5; D remains ambiguous. Between the trimmed V and J ends, which lost 8 bases and 0 bases, there was a span of 8 bases. This CDR3 has 13 amino acids. Germline assignment: CDR1 WNHNN and CDR2 SYGVQD (reference sequence).

The chain couples TRBV5-5 to TRBJ2-6; D perhaps matches TRBD2 (5 bases). Looked up from germline, CDR1 is SGHKS and CDR2 is YYEKEE (reference sequence). The V end was cut by 3 bases, the J end by 0 bases, with 13 bases between. The CDR3 spans 17 residues. Here the CDR3 DNA reads TGTGCCAGCAGCTGGAGGACGGCTAGCTCTGGGGCCAACGTCCTGACTTTC. This translates into CASSWRTASSGANVLTF.

The chain has TRBV19 and TRBJ2-2, with D possibly matching TRBD1 (6 bases). Germline V lookup: CDR1 LNHDA, CDR2 SQIVND (reference sequence). This CDR3 has 13 residues. V lost 6 bases and J lost 6, with 11 bases in between. The CDR3 is CASRNRVAGELFF. DNA of the CDR3: TGTGCCAGTAGAAACAGGGTGGCCGGGGAGCTGTTTTTT.

The chain combines TRBV19 with TRBJ2-3; 7 bases are shared with TRBD1. The length of the CDR3 is 15 residues. V trimming: 5 bases; J trimming: 2 bases; junction bases outside the gene matches: 7. Germline V gene lookup returns CDR1 LNHDA and CDR2 SQIVND (reference sequence). CDR3 residues: CASSPPGTATDTQYF. CDR3 nucleotides: TGTGCCAGTAGTCCCCCCGGGACAGCCACAGATACGCAGTATTTT.

This chain joins TRBV2 and TRBJ1-1, with 7 bases fitting TRBD1. The J segment lost 0 bases and the V segment lost 6 bases, leaving 1 base of the junction unmatched. This CDR3 contains 13 residues. Looked up from germline, CDR1 is SNHLY and CDR2 is FYNNEI. The CDR3 DNA reads TGTGCCAGCAGGGACAGGTTGAACACTGAAGCTTTCTTT. This gives the protein CASRDRLNTEAFF.

The rearrangement joins TRBV5-8 to TRBJ2-5, with D possibly being TRBD2 (6 bases). CDR3 length equals 14 residues. The ends were cut back, 7 bases at V and 0 bases at J, with 13 bases in the middle. CDR1 and CDR2 from the germline V gene are SGHTS and YDEGEE. CDR3 nucleotide sequence: TGTGCCAGCGCCGGGTGGGGGGACCAAGAGACCCAGTACTTC. Translation: CASAGWGDQETQYF.

This clone was picked up a small number of times. The chain couples TRBV30 to TRBJ1-5; D unclear. Germline loops: CDR1 GTSNPN, CDR2 SVGIG (reference sequence). This CDR3 comprises 13 residues. With 0 bases removed from V and 5 bases from J, the gap between germline ends came to 8 bases. The CDR3 loop reads CAWSVSTDQPQHF. In DNA, the CDR3 is TGTGCCTGGAGTGTGTCCACAGATCAGCCCCAGCATTTT.

This rearrangement joins TRBV5-1 to TRBJ2-1, with 7 bases lining up with TRBD2. This CDR3 has 16 residues. Germline CDR1 reads SGHRS; CDR2 reads YFSETQ. V lost 1 base to trimming and J lost 1 base; unmatched junction nucleotides: 5. The DNA of the CDR3 is TGCGCCAGCAGCTTGAGCGAAGCGGGATCCTACAATGAGCAGTTCTTC. It codes for CASSLSEAGSYNEQFF.

V gene TRBV6-6 combines with J gene TRBJ1-4; 10 bases line up with TRBD1. The V segment lost 4 bases and the J segment 8 bases; nucleotides outside the gene matches: 7. The CDR3 is made up of 15 amino acids. Germline CDR1 is MNHNY and CDR2 is SVGAGI (reference sequence). The CDR3 reads CASSWGTGVSEKLFF. The CDR3 DNA reads TGTGCCAGCAGTTGGGGGACAGGGGTGAGCGAAAAACTGTTTTTT.

V gene TRBV5-1 combines with J gene TRBJ2-5; no definite D call. In germline, CDR1 is SGHRS, CDR2 YFSETQ. The germline V and J ends were trimmed by 2 bases and 4 bases, with 9 bases remaining between them. This CDR3 spans 13 amino acids. CDR3 nucleotide sequence: TGCGCCAGCAGCTTTGGAGTGGGAGAGACCCAGTACTTC. Residues: CASSFGVGETQYF.

This clone was detected only a few times. The chain employs TRBV5-1 and TRBJ2-2, with 12 bases that match TRBD2. Germline V gives CDR1 SGHRS, CDR2 YFSETQ. The CDR3 loop spans 15 amino acids. V lost 4 bases and J lost 5; bases outside the gene matches: 3. As DNA, the CDR3 is TGCGCCAGCAGCCAAGGGACTAGCGGGACCGGGGAGCTGTTTTTT. Amino acids: CASSQGTSGTGELFF.

The chain links TRBV5-1 to TRBJ2-7; a possible D gene is TRBD2 (6 bases). V lost 2 bases to trimming and J lost 3 bases, with 15 bases between them. The CDR3 runs 15 residues. Germline V gene sequence: CDR1 SGHRS, CDR2 YFSETQ. The CDR3 here is CASSFQGGEHYEQYF. The CDR3 nucleotides read TGCGCCAGCAGCTTCCAAGGAGGGGAGCACTACGAGCAGTACTTC.

This clone was seen a handful of times. The gene calls are TRBV5-4 and TRBJ1-3; 9 bases are shared with TRBD1. V lost 3 bases, J lost 3 bases, and 13 bases stayed unmatched. Per germline, CDR1 SGHNT and CDR2 YYREEE (reference sequence). This CDR3 comprises 18 residues. The CDR3 nucleotides are TGTGCCAGCAGCTGGACCGGGACAGGGTTGGCGAGTGGAAACACCATATATTTT. It translates to CASSWTGTGLASGNTIYF.